This TCR beta chain was captured by sequencing in a study of blood T cells in healthy people across ages. In the case of this clonotype: Antigen unknown.

Then a second PCR, running roughly 6 to 12 cycles, was carried out with a sample-barcoded 5' primer and a J-beta primer mix. A 12-random-nucleotide template-switch adaptor tagged each cDNA molecule. Each CDR3 protein is one row after TCRdb ran MiXCR on the 5' RACE reads. In the table there are about 700,000 distinct CDR3 sequences, about a third of which are singletons. Germline assignment: CDR1 SGHTA and CDR2 FQGNSA. The CDR3 contains 13 residues. Drawn from each donor were ten milliliters of peripheral blood. The study, taken as a whole, reports: Percentage of naive T cells showed a strong correlation with TCR beta diversity. It was held that diversity estimates obtained from one million T cells represented underestimates.

The chain uses TRBV7-2 and TRBJ2-7; 8 bases map to TRBD1. The assigned J gene may be wrong: the sequence end matches TRBJ2-5 better. This sequence originates from a woman older than 75 in good health. The sequencing sample was made of blood. CDR3 amino acids: CATRLTGEETQYF. CDR3 sequence (DNA): TGTGCCACCCGATTGACAGGGGAAGAGACCCAGTACTTC.